This T cell receptor (beta chain) appears in the sequencing data of a study of Ad26.COV2.S vaccination and SARS-CoV-2 variants. Overall study: By the intramuscular route, Ad26.COV2.S was given once, or twice 56 days apart. Whole-study results and caveats: The TCR-based breadth and depth measures might underestimate overall T cell responses.

About this clone: What it binds is unknown.

The CDR3 has 13 amino acids. Germline V lookup: CDR1 GTSNPN, CDR2 SVGIG (reference sequence). With 4 bases removed from V and 8 bases from J, the gap between germline ends came to 17 bases. Indicated treatment: over 15 received Ad26.COV2.S at low or high dose, single or two shots; roughly five received placebo; per-sample allocation not given. The study sampled participants on day 63 after the first vaccine or placebo injection. An Ad26 vector that expressed Wuhan-strain SARS-CoV-2 spike constituted the vaccine. The assay was immunoSEQ multiplex PCR, and TCRdb's table has in-frame clones only and misses some. Counted here are around 340,000 clones, approximately 90% occurring once; the ten biggest clones make up 5%.

The genes are TRBV30 and TRBJ1-2; D not resolved. The TCR was taken from a person between 18 and 65 years old who received the Ad26.COV2.S COVID-19 vaccine or a placebo. The specimen was peripheral blood, collected in a trial of Ad26.COV2.S vaccine versus placebo. In nucleotides, the CDR3 is TGTGCCTGGACACCTCCAGGTGGACCCGGCTACACCTTC. Residues: CAWTPPGGPGYTF.